One and the same sample provided the 3 T cell receptor beta chains below, sequenced in a study of radiation and T cells in renal cell carcinoma. This sample's time point: blood 4 weeks post-SBRT, at nephrectomy. Treatment reported: 15 Gy SBRT to primary tumor, nephrectomy 4 weeks later. Produced via immunoSEQ multiplex PCR; TCRdb's table is partial and in-frame only. The table has approximately 86,000 clones, approximately 80% seen once; the top ten hold around 9.4%. The input for sequencing was blood, taken from a patient whose treatment included radiotherapy and nephrectomy. The receptors were gathered from a man aged 50 or older with renal cell carcinoma.

The CDR3 reads CASSILAGGNNEQFF. The CDR3 DNA sequence: TGTGCCAGTAGTATCCTAGCGGGAGGCAACAATGAGCAGTTCTTC. The genes are TRBV19 and TRBJ2-1; 11 bases match TRBD2. Germline V gene sequence: CDR1 LNHDA, CDR2 SQIVND (reference sequence). V shed 3 bases, J shed 5 bases, and the junction held 3 bases outside the gene matches. CDR3 length: 15 amino acids. Supplemented by reference TRBV19 and TRBJ2-1, the full variable domain reads DGGITQSPKYLFRKEGQNVTLSCEQNLNHDAMYWYRQDPGQGLRLIYYSQIVNDFQKGDIAEGYSVSREKKESFPLTVTSAQKNPTAFYLCASSILAGGNNEQFFGPGTRLTVL.

The rearrangement links TRBV18 to TRBJ1-1, with TRBD1 identical over 7 bases. The CDR3 is 15 residues long. V lost 4 bases to trimming and J lost 3 bases; unmatched junction nucleotides: 8. The germline gives CDR1 KGHSH, CDR2 LQKENI. CDR3 residues: CASSLPGQRDTEAFF. The CDR3 DNA reads as TGTGCCAGCTCACTTCCGGGACAGAGGGACACTGAAGCTTTCTTT.

The CDR3 coding sequence is TGTGCCAGCAGCTTAGTTGAGGGCACCGAGCAGTACTTC. Translation gives CASSLVEGTEQYF. This sequence joins TRBV7-9 and TRBJ2-7; D is perhaps TRBD2 (5 bases). The CDR3 contains 13 residues. Trimming took off 1 base at V and 6 bases at J, with 10 bases between the two ends. CDR1 SEHNR and CDR2 FQNEAQ come from the germline V gene (reference sequence). Together with reference TRBV7-9 and TRBJ2-7, the CDR3 gives the full variable domain: DTGVSQNPRHKITKRGQNVTFRCDPISEHNRLYWYRQTLGQGPEFLTYFQNEAQLEKSRLLSDRFSAERPKGSFSTLEIQRTEQGDSAMYLCASSLVEGTEQYFGPGTRLTVT.